Listed here are 18 T cell receptor beta chains from one sample, sequenced in a study of T cells after yellow fever vaccination. TCRdb ran MiXCR on the 5' RACE reads and lists one entry per CDR3 protein. The sample includes some 350,000 distinct CDR3 sequences, roughly 4.3% of them seen just once. The specimen comprised PBMCs, sampled 5 days after the yellow fever booster vaccination. All receptors come from a man aged 18 to 30 who received the YFV17D yellow fever vaccine.

At least ten counts were recorded for this clonotype. The chain is built from TRBV3-1 and TRBJ2-5, with TRBD1 matching 12 bases. The germline V gene encodes CDR1 LGHDT and CDR2 YNNKEL (reference sequence). This CDR3 is 14 amino acids long. V lost 3 bases, J lost 7 bases, and 3 bases stayed unmatched. The CDR3 DNA sequence: TGTGCCAGCAGCCAGGGACAGGGGGCCGGGACCCAGTACTTC. Encoded protein: CASSQGQGAGTQYF.

This clonotype was seen ten or more times. The genes are TRBV5-1 and TRBJ2-3; D might be TRBD1 (5 bases). The germline V gene has CDR1 SGHRS and CDR2 YFSETQ. This CDR3 has 13 residues. Trimming cost V 4 bases and J 6 bases, with 12 bases left between them. This CDR3 is CASSGARSDTQYF. CDR3 sequence (DNA): TGCGCCAGCAGCGGGGCCCGATCTGATACGCAGTATTTT.

The table lists this clonotype with many counts. The V call is TRBV4-3, the J call TRBJ2-7; a weak D match, TRBD1 (6 bases). V was trimmed by 3 bases and J by 2 bases, leaving 11 bases between them. This CDR3 is built from 14 residues. Germline CDR1 and CDR2: LGHNA and YSLEER. CDR3 coding DNA: TGCGCCAGCAGCCAGGGGGCTGGGCCCTACGAGCAGTACTTC. As protein: CASSQGAGPYEQYF.

The chain recombines TRBV5-1 with TRBJ1-1; tentatively, D is TRBD1 (6 bases). The CDR3 spans 15 residues. Germline loops: CDR1 SGHRS, CDR2 YFSETQ. Trimming took off 4 bases at V and 0 bases at J, with 13 bases between the two ends. Here the CDR3 DNA reads TGCGCCAGCAGCGTAATGGGACAAGTGAACACTGAAGCTTTCTTT. Translated, it gives CASSVMGQVNTEAFF.

This clonotype was counted ten times or more. The J gene is TRBJ1-2, the V gene TRBV7-2; 7 positions agree with TRBD1. This CDR3 region has 13 residues. The junction had 3 bases not matched to a gene; V was cut back by 4 bases and J by 4 bases. The germline V gene has CDR1 SGHTA and CDR2 FQGNSA. This CDR3 reads CASSSGQAYGYTF. The CDR3 coding sequence is TGTGCCAGCAGCTCTGGACAGGCCTATGGCTACACCTTC.

This chain connects TRBV7-8 to TRBJ1-1; 7 bases are shared with TRBD1. V gave up 1 base and J gave up 5 bases; unmatched junction bases: 7. The CDR3 contains 15 residues. Germline CDR1 reads SGHVS; CDR2 reads FQNEAQ. CDR3 DNA sequence: TGTGCCAGCAGCTTAGAAGAACAGGGGAAGACTGAAGCTTTCTTT. Encoded protein: CASSLEEQGKTEAFF.

This clonotype has a count of ten or more. The rearrangement joins TRBV28 to TRBJ2-7, with 10 positions matching TRBD1. This CDR3 region has 16 residues. The trim removed 3 bases at V and 4 bases at J, leaving 9 bases unmatched. Germline CDR1 and CDR2: MDHEN and SYDVKM. This CDR3 is CASSFRTGGWSYEQYV. As DNA, the CDR3 is TGTGCCAGCAGTTTTAGGACAGGGGGGTGGTCTTACGAGCAGTACGTC.

The table lists this clonotype with many counts. V gene TRBV15 combines with J gene TRBJ2-7; TRBD2 might be the D (6 bases). Between the trimmed V and J ends, which lost 3 bases and 4 bases, there was a span of 13 bases. In germline, CDR1 is LNHNV, CDR2 YYDKDF (reference sequence). This CDR3 has 14 amino acids. This chain's CDR3 is CATSRGGRAYEQYV. CDR3 nucleotides: TGTGCCACCAGCAGGGGAGGCAGGGCATACGAGCAGTACGTC.

The chain has TRBV5-1 and TRBJ1-3; D uncertain. Per germline, CDR1 SGHRS and CDR2 YFSETQ. Trimming took 0 bases from V and 3 from J, leaving 7 bases between them. CDR3 size: 14 residues. The CDR3 DNA reads as TGCGCCAGCAGCTTGGTCGGGTATGGAAACACCATATATTTT. Amino acids: CASSLVGYGNTIYF.

This clonotype was counted at least ten times. The chain is built from TRBV7-9 and TRBJ1-4; 8 positions agree with TRBD1. The CDR3 has 13 residues. Germline values: CDR1 SEHNR, CDR2 FQNEAQ (reference sequence). The V and J ends lost 5 bases and 10 bases, in that order; junction bases with no gene match: 6. The CDR3: CASSRTGIGKLFF. The CDR3 nucleotides are TGTGCCAGCAGCCGGACAGGGATCGGAAAACTGTTTTTT.

This clonotype came up a few times. The chain links TRBV7-2 to TRBJ2-7, with D maybe TRBD2 (5 bases). The germline CDR1 and CDR2 sequences are SGHTA and FQGNSA. The CDR3 is made up of 13 amino acids. The ends were cut back, 4 bases at V and 6 bases at J, with 13 bases in the middle. CDR3 bases: TGTGCCAGCAGCTCCCTTCTTAGCGTCGAGCAGTACTTC. This gives the protein CASSSLLSVEQYF.

This clonotype was seen only a few times. This chain connects TRBV20-1 to TRBJ1-1; D not resolved. Germline V gene lookup returns CDR1 DFQATT and CDR2 SNEGSKA (reference sequence). The CDR3 contains 13 residues. Trimming left V 3 bases short and J 0 bases short, with 8 bases between. The CDR3 DNA sequence: TGCAGTGCTAGTTATGACCTGAACACTGAAGCTTTCTTT. Protein sequence: CSASYDLNTEAFF.

This chain joins TRBV6-5 and TRBJ2-1, with 8 bases lining up with TRBD1. The CDR3 has 18 amino acids. Germline V gives CDR1 MNHEY, CDR2 SVGAGI. V was clipped by 0 bases and J by 8 bases; unmatched bases: 15. The CDR3: CASSYSLPGGTGDYEQFF. The CDR3 DNA sequence: TGTGCCAGCAGTTACTCCCTGCCAGGGGGCACCGGGGACTATGAGCAGTTCTTC.

The chain uses TRBV6-2 or TRBV6-3 and TRBJ2-1; 11 positions agree with TRBD2. Germline lookup yields CDR1 MNHEY and CDR2 SVGEGT. CDR3 size: 15 residues. Germline trimming cut 8 bases from V and 6 bases from J; bases unmatched to any gene: 9. For the CDR3, the DNA is TGTGCCAGCGTTAGAAGTAGCGGGGGGGCCAATGAGCAGTTCTTC. This codes for CASVRSSGGANEQFF.

V gene TRBV7-2 combines with J gene TRBJ1-6, with D uncertain. From germline, CDR1 is SGHTA and CDR2 FQGNSA. The V and J ends lost 1 base and 9 bases respectively, with 7 bases between them. This CDR3 spans 13 amino acids. The CDR3 DNA reads as TGTGCCAGCAGCTTAGTGGGTGCTTCACCCCTCCACTTT. Translated: CASSLVGASPLHF. Together with reference TRBV7-2 and TRBJ1-6, the CDR3 gives the full variable domain: GAGVSQSPSNKVTEKGKDVELRCDPISGHTALYWYRQSLGQGLEFLIYFQGNSAPDKSGLPSDRFSAERTGGSVSTLTIQRTQQEDSAVYLCASSLVGASPLHFGNGTRLTVT.

In this sample, this clonotype turned up a few times. This chain links TRBV4-3 with TRBJ1-3; the D is unclear. The CDR3 consists of 14 residues. V was clipped by 0 bases and J by 3 bases, with 6 bases between them. Germline V gene data show CDR1 as LGHNA and CDR2 as YSLEER. The chain's CDR3 is CASSQDGLGNTIYF. The CDR3 DNA follows: TGCGCCAGCAGCCAAGATGGGCTTGGAAACACCATATATTTT.

This clonotype was seen many times. The chain links TRBV5-4 to TRBJ2-3; either TRBD1 or TRBD2 may fit D (5 bases each). Trimming cost V 1 base and J 0 bases, with 9 bases left between them. The CDR3 is made up of 15 amino acids. The germline gives CDR1 SGHNT, CDR2 YYREEE (reference sequence). DNA for the CDR3: TGTGCCAGCAGCTTGACCGGGGCTAGCACAGATACGCAGTATTTT. Translating it yields CASSLTGASTDTQYF.

Only a few counts were recorded for this clonotype. The chain uses TRBV13 and TRBJ2-3; D is unclear. Germline V gives CDR1 PRHDT, CDR2 FYEKMQ (reference sequence). Trimming stripped 5 bases from V and 4 bases from J, with 10 bases between. CDR3 length: 13 residues. CDR3: CASSPVFPDTQYF. CDR3 bases: TGTGCCAGCAGCCCAGTTTTCCCAGATACGCAGTATTTT.